This is a list of T cell receptor beta chains from one sample in a study of tumor-infiltrating lymphocytes in oesophageal squamous cell carcinoma. TCRdb re-called the PCR reads through MiXCR, storing one row per CDR3 protein. The repertoire consists of about 16,000 distinct CDR3 sequences, with 35% to 55% occurring once and the leading ten covering roughly 37%. Sequencing was carried out using blood. The receptors shown here come from a female donor with esophageal squamous cell carcinoma. CDR3s include the opening cysteine and the closing phenylalanine or tryptophan. D genes are given only for firm matches. Expanded clones are given a class, and other clones once, few, many or no size at all.

CDR3 protein,CDR3 DNA,V gene,D gene,J gene,clone size
CDSSLAIAGELFF,TGTGACAGCAGCTTAGCGATCGCCGGGGAGCTGTTTTTT,TRBV7-2,.,TRBJ2-2,.
CSALPGGLETQYF,TGCAGTGCCCTCCCCGGGGGCCTAGAGACCCAGTACTTC,TRBV20-1,.,TRBJ2-5,few
CASSLAGITSGANVLTF,TGCGCCAGCAGCTTGGCCGGAATCACCTCTGGGGCCAACGTCCTGACTTTC,TRBV5-1,.,TRBJ2-6,once
CASSLAADSSPLHF,TGTGCCAGCAGCTTGGCCGCAGACAGTTCACCCCTCCACTTT,TRBV5-5,.,TRBJ1-6,many
CASSPGVGGYEQFF,TGTGCCAGCTCACCAGGGGTGGGGGGCTACGAGCAGTTCTTC,TRBV18,.,TRBJ2-1,.
CASSLGVTYEQYF,TGTGCCAGCAGCTTAGGGGTGACCTACGAGCAGTACTTC,TRBV7-2,.,TRBJ2-7,.
CASSLGLGRNTEAFF,TGTGCCAGCAGCTTAGGCCTTGGCAGAAACACTGAAGCTTTCTTT,TRBV7-6,.,TRBJ1-1,.
CAINRRGRDGANVLTF,TGTGCCATCAATCGAAGGGGGCGGGATGGGGCCAACGTCCTGACTTTC,TRBV10-3,.,TRBJ2-6,.
CASRAPGEWLNYGYTF,TGTGCCAGCAGGGCCCCGGGCGAGTGGCTTAACTATGGCTACACCTTC,TRBV6-1,.,TRBJ1-2,few
CASSLGDYQTQYF,TGTGCCAGCAGCTTAGGGGACTATCAGACCCAGTACTTC,TRBV7-3,TRBD2,TRBJ2-5,.
CASRGLASYEYYF,TGTGCCAGCAGGGGGCTTGCCTCCTACGAGTATTACTTC,TRBV28,.,TRBJ2-5,once
CASSEYEGLGYTF,TGTGCCAGCAGTGAATACGAGGGCTTGGGCTACACCTTC,TRBV6-1,.,TRBJ1-2,many
CASRDRGLVVNEQFF,TGTGCCAGCAGAGACAGAGGACTAGTAGTTAATGAGCAGTTCTTC,TRBV27,TRBD2,TRBJ2-1,.
CASSPFEGGPYEQYFGPGQPQHF,.,TRBV7-2,.,TRBJ1-5,.
CASSLRGTPYNSPLHF,TGTGCCAGCAGCCTTCGCGGGACGCCCTATAATTCACCCCTCCACTTT,TRBV11-2,.,TRBJ1-6,many
CASSRGRTQETQYF,TGTGCCAGCAGCCGGGGACGGACCCAGGAGACCCAGTACTTC,TRBV7-2,.,TRBJ2-5,.
CASSLSGSEQYF,TGTGCCAGCAGCCTCAGCGGGAGCGAGCAGTACTTC,TRBV7-2,TRBD2,TRBJ2-7,.
CASSDSIAGGSGELFF,TGTGCCAGCAGTGACTCGATCGCGGGAGGGTCCGGGGAGCTGTTTTTT,TRBV6-4,TRBD2,TRBJ2-2,many
CASSRQGTEQYF,TGTGCCAGCAGTAGACAGGGTACCGAGCAGTACTTC,TRBV27,TRBD1,TRBJ2-7,many
CASSLGQVNYGYTF,TGTGCCAGCAGCTTGGGACAGGTGAACTATGGCTACACCTTC,TRBV5-4,.,TRBJ1-2,many
CASSLGTGFFRETQYF,TGTGCCAGCAGCCTCGGGACAGGGTTTTTTCGAGAGACCCAGTACTTC,TRBV7-8,TRBD1,TRBJ2-5,.
CASSLTAGNTIYF,TGTGCCAGCAGCTTGACAGCCGGAAACACCATATATTTT,TRBV11-1,.,TRBJ1-3,medium-sized
CASSKDRGRDEQYF,TGTGCCAGTAGTAAGGACAGGGGGCGAGACGAGCAGTACTTC,TRBV19,TRBD1,TRBJ2-7,many
CASRGGAAGMNTEAFF,TGTGCCAGCAGAGGAGGGGCCGCAGGGATGAACACTGAAGCTTTCTTT,TRBV27,.,TRBJ1-1,many